Sequencing of this TCR beta chain was carried out in a study of blood T cell repertoires in COVID-19. As handled by the study authors: Nucleated cell number was recorded as an estimate derived from reference gene primer amplification. TCRdb keeps only in-frame clones here, not all; method: immunoSEQ multiplex PCR. V and J calls and clone size are as listed in that table; D and trimming were resolved from the DNA. Altogether over 100,000 clones are present, around 80% being singletons, with the ten largest covering about 4.7%. Losses at the gene ends were 7 bases for V and 7 bases for J; bases not matched to a gene: 7. The CDR3 is made up of 14 amino acids. The germline CDR1 and CDR2 sequences are SNHLY and FYNNEI.

This TCR was recovered from a human donor in a cohort sampled during active or convalescent COVID-19. V and J are TRBV2 and TRBJ2-7, with 13 bases that match TRBD2. The sequenced material came from peripheral blood. CDR3 in amino acids: CASMRTGLAGEQYF. CDR3 nucleotide sequence: TGTGCCAGCATGCGAACGGGACTAGCGGGAGAGCAGTACTTC.